The rows below give T cell receptor beta chains drawn from one sample of a study of T-cell reconstitution after alpha-beta-depleted transplantation in children. Using its own MiXCR run on the PCR reads, TCRdb lists one record per CDR3 protein. The sample lists around 600,000 distinct CDR3 sequences, 10% to 13% occurring once. Specimen: PBMCs from the stem cell graft donor, collected from the stem cell graft. Receptors were obtained from a human donor who donated a stem cell graft to a child with acute myeloid leukemia. CDR3s leave out the opening cysteine and the closing phenylalanine or tryptophan.

J,V,CDR3
TRBJ2-2,TRBV7-2,ASSLGSGRGTGELF
TRBJ2-3,TRBV20-1,SATRDYSTDTQY
TRBJ2-3,TRBV29-1,SVEKGITDTQY
TRBJ2-7,TRBV29-1,SVRTYRDGNEQY
TRBJ1-5,TRBV19,ASSPSTGGVRLQPQH
-,TRBV3-1,ASSENRGQGGDNEQY
TRBJ2-5,TRBV7-2,ASNRGFGTQY
TRBJ2-7,TRBV6-1,ASSENRYYEQY
TRBJ2-7,TRBV4-2,ASSRWDAQGVYEQY
TRBJ2-3,TRBV11-3,ASSPRSGIGTDTQY
TRBJ2-2,TRBV7-8,ASSPALARTNTGELF
TRBJ1-1,TRBV29-1,SVAHGNTEAF
TRBJ2-7,TRBV7-2,ASSQDRGTYEQY
TRBJ1-1,TRBV5-1,ASSFLGGDLNTEAF
TRBJ2-4,TRBV20-1,SATTGIKNIQY
TRBJ2-7,TRBV21-1,ASSKGFGSYEQY
TRBJ2-7,TRBV5-6,ASSRLAGGAYEQY
TRBJ2-5,TRBV5-1,ASSRLAGGPYQETQY
TRBJ2-1,TRBV28,ASSLSGSSGRRNEQF
TRBJ2-3,TRBV10-3,ATGGTASTDTQY
TRBJ2-3,TRBV12-3/TRBV12-4,ASSQLAGGPDTQY
TRBJ2-2,TRBV11-2,ASSADAAFRAQNTGELF
TRBJ2-4,TRBV20-1,SARELDLAKNIQY
TRBJ2-7,TRBV3-1,ASSQDRRSYEQY
TRBJ2-3,TRBV9,ASSVDSGRADTQY
TRBJ2-2,TRBV6-5,ASSYMVAVNTGELF
TRBJ2-7,TRBV28,ATGKGGAEEQY
TRBJ2-5,TRBV6-5,ASSYLGGLRGQETQY
TRBJ1-1,TRBV14,ASSPTRGWGTEAF
TRBJ2-7,TRBV12-3/TRBV12-4,ASSPYQGSYEQY
TRBJ1-2,TRBV7-8,ASSLRDRDYGYT
TRBJ2-5,TRBV5-6,ASSGGTGRLQETQY
TRBJ2-7,TRBV29-1,SAEGQGGEQY
TRBJ2-2,TRBV20-1,SASPGLAGAGELF
TRBJ2-7,TRBV20-1,SARGLDKAYEQY
TRBJ1-1,TRBV5-1,ASVPGQAYTEAF
TRBJ2-7,TRBV5-6,ASTLEGYEQY
TRBJ1-5,TRBV4-2,ASSPREAQNQPQH
TRBJ2-3,TRBV4-3,ASSQDRGLAGTDTQY
TRBJ1-1,TRBV6-6,ASSPQGWTNTEAF